One sample yielded the 28 T cell receptor beta chains listed below, sequenced in a study of T cell changes during pregnancy in multiple sclerosis (dated 2019 in TCRdb). Receptor amplification or capture employed the immunoSEQ multiplex PCR assay. In its TCRdb copy, this immuneACCESS table keeps in-frame sequences only and misses some clones. Where compared with another copy, unresolved V genes explain less than half of these, and the others have no known cause. For this sample there are approximately 100,000 clones; 85% to 95% appear just once. The ten most abundant clones make up 2.2% of the sample. Sequenced material: peripheral blood, taken in the third trimester of pregnancy. All receptors come from a female donor with multiple sclerosis, enrolled in a pregnancy study.

This chain links TRBV28 with TRBJ2-7, with a weak D call TRBD2 (7 bases). The CDR3 covers 16 residues. The V and J ends lost 7 bases and 3 bases respectively, with 22 bases between them. In germline, CDR1 is MDHEN, CDR2 SYDVKM. CDR3 in DNA: TGTGCCAGCATCGGGGGGATGGGGGGCGCTTTCTACGAGCAGTACTTC. Translating gives CASIGGMGGAFYEQYF.

The rearrangement joins TRBV7-2 to TRBJ2-1; 8 positions agree with TRBD1. Germline CDR1 and CDR2: SGHTA and FQGNSA. The length of the CDR3 is 13 residues. V was clipped by 5 bases and J by 9 bases; unmatched bases: 6. DNA for the CDR3: TGTGCCAGCAGCGTAATACAGGGGGGTGAGCAGTTCTTC. This encodes CASSVIQGGEQFF.

CDR3 loop: CASSSRGQQYF. CDR3 DNA sequence: TGTGCCAGCAGCTCCAGGGGGCAGCAGTACTTC. The chain has TRBV6-5 and TRBJ2-7; 8 nucleotides match TRBD1. Germline values: CDR1 MNHEY, CDR2 SVGAGI. This CDR3 comprises 11 residues. Trimming took 6 bases from V and 8 from J; bases not matched to a gene: 3.

The rearrangement joins TRBV6-1 to TRBJ2-3; D ambiguous. Trimming stripped 6 bases from V and 5 bases from J, with 12 bases between. Germline lookup yields CDR1 MNHNS and CDR2 SASEGT. The CDR3 spans 13 residues. This CDR3 reads CASSGVLGDTQYF. CDR3 DNA: TGTGCCAGCAGCGGAGTGCTTGGAGATACGCAGTATTTT.

The chain links TRBV28 to TRBJ2-7; 8 positions match TRBD2. Losses at the gene ends were 2 bases for V and 1 base for J; bases not matched to a gene: 1. This CDR3 is built from 14 residues. The germline CDR1 and CDR2 sequences are MDHEN and SYDVKM. In DNA, the CDR3 is TGTGCCAGCAGTTTAAGCGGGAGTTCCTACGAGCAGTACTTC. This sequence encodes CASSLSGSSYEQYF.

This chain joins TRBV28 and TRBJ2-7, with 9 bases lining up with TRBD1. Germline values: CDR1 MDHEN, CDR2 SYDVKM. Trimming at V came to 5 bases and at J to 1 base, leaving 9 bases not matched to a gene. The CDR3 runs 16 residues. For the CDR3, the DNA is TGTGCCAGCAGTCATTCTTCCGGGACAGGGTCCTACGAGCAGTACTTC. This translates into CASSHSSGTGSYEQYF.

The J gene is TRBJ1-4, the V gene TRBV4-1; weak D call: TRBD1 (5 bases). Germline values: CDR1 MGHRA, CDR2 YSYEKL. Trimming left V 7 bases short and J 5 bases short, with 14 bases between. This CDR3 is built from 14 residues. The CDR3 region is CASNFGQGNEKLFF. For the CDR3, the DNA is TGCGCCAGCAATTTTGGGCAGGGAAATGAAAAACTGTTTTTT.

A few counts support this clone. V and J are TRBV9 and TRBJ1-1, with D tentatively TRBD1 (6 bases). CDR1 SGDLS and CDR2 YYNGEE come from the germline V gene. The CDR3 length is 14 residues. The germline V and J ends were trimmed by 2 bases and 3 bases, with 11 bases remaining between them. CDR3 nucleotide sequence: TGTGCCAGCAGCGTTCACAGGGTCGACACTGAAGCTTTCTTT. Translating it yields CASSVHRVDTEAFF.

CDR3 loop: CASRQTGPSYEQYF. The CDR3 DNA reads as TGTGCAAGTCGCCAAACAGGGCCAAGTTACGAGCAGTACTTC. The chain joins TRBV12-2 to TRBJ2-7; TRBD1 is the table's D call, not checked against the DNA. TRBV12-2 is deemed a pseudogene. The CDR3 has 14 amino acids.

The chain uses TRBV20-1 and TRBJ2-5; D gene uncertain. The CDR3 runs 11 residues. From germline, CDR1 is DFQATT and CDR2 SNEGSKA (reference sequence). The ends were cut back, 5 bases at V and 4 bases at J, with 8 bases in the middle. CDR3 sequence: CSALRVETQYF. As DNA, the CDR3 is TGCAGTGCTCTTAGAGTAGAGACCCAGTACTTC.

Comment on this clone: A junction end diverges from the germline sequence, so it may reflect a read error. This rearrangement joins TRBV28 to TRBJ2-7; 10 bases map to TRBD2. CDR3 length: 11 amino acids. CDR1 and CDR2 (germline): MDHEN, SYDVKM. The CDR3 sequence: CASRAGTSVHF. Here the CDR3 DNA reads TGTGCCAGCAGAGCCGGGACTAGCGTGCACTTC.

A remark on this clone: Compared with germline, one end of the junction differs, possibly owing to a read error. V gene TRBV7-7 combines with J gene TRBJ2-5; D may be TRBD2 (7 bases). The CDR3 consists of 16 residues. The germline V gene encodes CDR1 SSHAT and CDR2 FNYEAQ (reference sequence). This chain's CDR3 is CASSLGTGRGQETQYF. The CDR3 DNA reads TGTGCTAGCAGCTTAGGTACAGGGAGGGGACAAGAGACCCAGTACTTC.

The rearrangement links TRBV5-1 to TRBJ1-2; 9 bases fit TRBD1. Trimming cost V 0 bases and J 6 bases; bases outside gene matches: 9. The germline V gene has CDR1 SGHRS and CDR2 YFSETQ. The CDR3 loop spans 16 amino acids. The CDR3, as DNA: TGCGCCAGCAGCTTGGCCCCGTTCGGGACAGGGAATGGCTACACCTTC. Translated, it gives CASSLAPFGTGNGYTF.

CDR3 in amino acids: CASSLGGNTIYF. The CDR3 nucleotides are TGTGCCAGCAGCTTAGGCGGTAACACCATATATTTT. V usage is TRBV11-2 and J usage is TRBJ1-3; D is ambiguous. The germline V gene encodes CDR1 SGHAT and CDR2 FQNNGV. The CDR3 loop spans 12 amino acids. Trimming took 1 base from V and 7 from J, leaving 5 bases between them.

This clone was observed a few times. The chain recombines TRBV27 with TRBJ1-1; tentative D call: TRBD1 (6 bases). Germline assignment: CDR1 MNHEY and CDR2 SMNVEV (reference sequence). V was pared by 3 bases and J by 4 bases, with 12 bases between. CDR3 length: 14 amino acids. CDR3 sequence reads: CASSFTGWSTEAFF. CDR3 bases: TGTGCCAGCAGTTTTACAGGGTGGAGCACTGAAGCTTTCTTT.

The chain uses TRBV6-5 and TRBJ2-3, with a tentative D call TRBD2 (6 bases). Trimming took 6 bases from V and 4 from J, leaving 14 bases between them. The germline gives CDR1 MNHEY, CDR2 SVGAGI. CDR3 size: 14 residues. This chain's CDR3 is CASREGGTSDTQYF. Written as DNA, the CDR3 is TGTGCCAGCAGGGAAGGCGGGACTTCAGATACGCAGTATTTT.

J is TRBJ2-5 and V is TRBV4-1; D remains unclear. Trimming removed 2 bases from V and 7 bases from J, with 5 bases in between. Germline V gene lookup returns CDR1 MGHRA and CDR2 YSYEKL. There are 11 residues in the CDR3. In nucleotides, the CDR3 is TGCGCCAGCAGCCAAAGAGGGACCCAGTACTTC. Translating it yields CASSQRGTQYF.

This sequence joins TRBV10-3 and TRBJ2-3; 7 nucleotides line up with TRBD1. Looked up from germline, CDR1 is ENHRY and CDR2 is SYGVKD. The length of the CDR3 is 13 residues. The J segment lost 3 bases and the V segment lost 6 bases, leaving 3 bases of the junction unmatched. CDR3 nucleotides: TGTGCCATCAGAACAGGGGTGACAGATACGCAGTATTTT. Its translation is CAIRTGVTDTQYF.

V usage is TRBV29-1 and J usage is TRBJ2-3, with TRBD1 as a possible D gene (6 bases). Trimming left V 2 bases short and J 5 bases short, with 14 bases between. The CDR3 length is 14 residues. In germline, CDR1 is SQVTM, CDR2 ANQGSEA. CDR3 loop: CSVETPGTIDTQYF. The CDR3 DNA reads TGCAGCGTTGAAACGCCGGGGACAATAGATACGCAGTATTTT.

The chain is built from TRBV14 and TRBJ2-7, with 12 bases identical to TRBD2. Germline V gene data show CDR1 as SGHDN and CDR2 as FVKESK. V lost 1 base, J lost 4 bases, and 2 bases stayed unmatched. This CDR3 spans 15 amino acids. The CDR3: CASSQASGRVYEQYF. DNA for the CDR3: TGTGCCAGCAGCCAAGCTAGCGGGAGGGTGTACGAGCAGTACTTC.

The rearrangement joins TRBV7-9 to TRBJ2-7, with 10 bases that match TRBD2. The V segment lost 7 bases and the J segment 4 bases; nucleotides outside the gene matches: 4. Germline values: CDR1 SEHNR, CDR2 FQNEAQ (reference sequence). The CDR3 totals 13 residues. The CDR3 loop reads CASISSGSYEQYF. The DNA for the CDR3 is TGTGCCAGCATCTCTAGCGGGAGTTACGAGCAGTACTTC.

This clone came up once. V and J are TRBV29-1 and TRBJ1-4, with D unresolved. CDR3 length equals 14 residues. CDR1 SQVTM and CDR2 ANQGSEA come from the germline V gene. Trimming removed 4 bases from V and 14 bases from J, with 23 bases in between. The CDR3 nucleotides read TGCAGCGTTGGGTCGGGGTCCGCGTTAGAAGCGCTGTTTTTT. Translation gives CSVGSGSALEALFF.

The V call is TRBV29-1, the J call TRBJ2-7; D is ambiguous. The CDR3 is 11 amino acids. Germline V gene sequence: CDR1 SQVTM, CDR2 ANQGSEA. The V and J ends lost 4 bases and 5 bases respectively, with 9 bases between them. Written as DNA, the CDR3 is TGCAGCGTTGTACAGACCGACGAGCAGTACTTC. Protein product: CSVVQTDEQYF.

This chain uses TRBV9 with TRBJ2-5; possibly TRBD1 for D (6 bases). CDR3 length equals 15 residues. From germline, CDR1 is SGDLS and CDR2 YYNGEE. The V gene lost 0 bases and the J gene lost 2 bases, with 11 bases spanning the gap. The CDR3: CASSVEGRGQETQYF. The DNA for the CDR3 is TGTGCCAGCAGCGTAGAAGGTAGGGGGCAAGAGACCCAGTACTTC.

The V gene is TRBV5-6, the J gene TRBJ2-1; 11 positions agree with TRBD2. The CDR3 is 14 amino acids. The germline CDR1 and CDR2 sequences are SGHDT and YYEEEE. The junction had 1 base not matched to a gene; V was cut back by 0 bases and J by 8 bases. CDR3 nucleotides: TGTGCCAGCAGCTTGGCTAGCGGGAGGCATGAGCAGTTCTTC. It translates to CASSLASGRHEQFF.

This clone appeared a single time. The rearrangement joins TRBV28 to TRBJ1-1, with 7 bases matching TRBD1. Per germline, CDR1 MDHEN and CDR2 SYDVKM. The CDR3 consists of 12 residues. Losses at the gene ends were 6 bases for V and 6 bases for J; bases not matched to a gene: 4. CDR3 protein: CASSLTGAEAFF. The CDR3 DNA reads as TGTGCCAGCAGCCTAACAGGGGCTGAAGCTTTCTTT.

V is TRBV11-3 and J is TRBJ2-3; tentatively, D is TRBD2 (6 bases). V was clipped by 1 base and J by 2 bases, with 10 bases between them. Looked up from germline, CDR1 is SGHNT and CDR2 is YENEEA. The CDR3 extends over 15 amino acids. CDR3 sequence: CASSLGREFTDTQYF. The CDR3 DNA is TGTGCCAGCAGCTTAGGGAGGGAGTTCACAGATACGCAGTATTTT.

The rearrangement uses TRBV7-8 and TRBJ1-2, with D perhaps TRBD1 (5 bases). Germline V CDR1 and CDR2: SGHVS, FQNEAQ. Trimming cost V 4 bases and J 4 bases, with 13 bases left between them. The CDR3 is 14 amino acids. The chain's CDR3 is CASSSPQVAYGYTF. The CDR3 nucleotides read TGTGCCAGCAGCTCTCCACAGGTAGCCTATGGCTACACCTTC.